One sample yielded the 30 T cell receptor beta chains listed below, sequenced in a study of PD-L1 blockade in urothelial cancer. The assay was immunoSEQ multiplex PCR, and TCRdb's table has in-frame clones only and misses some. The data hold approximately 52,000 clones, with approximately 80% observed a single time. Sample: PBMCs, taken around atezolizumab (anti-PD-L1) treatment. Receptors were obtained from a man aged 65-85 years with urothelial cancer.

The V call is TRBV7-2, the J call TRBJ1-2, with 8 bases aligning to TRBD1. V lost 5 bases, J lost 1 base, and 9 bases stayed unmatched. The CDR3 is made up of 16 amino acids. Germline CDR1 SGHTA, CDR2 FQGNSA. The CDR3 spells CASSNPGQELNYGYTF. The CDR3 DNA follows: TGTGCCAGCAGCAACCCGGGACAGGAACTTAACTATGGCTACACCTTC.

The rearrangement links TRBV11-3 to TRBJ2-1, with TRBD2 identical over 10 bases. J was trimmed by 6 bases and V by 5 bases; bases with no gene match: 7. CDR1 and CDR2 from the germline V gene are SGHNT and YENEEA. This CDR3 spans 15 amino acids. As DNA, the CDR3 is TGTGCCAGCAGCCGGGGGGGACTAGCGACCAATGAGCAGTTCTTC. It translates to CASSRGGLATNEQFF.

This clone qualifies as medium-sized. V is TRBV7-9 and J is TRBJ2-7; a possible D gene is TRBD1 (6 bases). The CDR3 extends over 14 amino acids. The ends were cut back, 3 bases at V and 3 bases at J, with 12 bases in the middle. Germline V lookup: CDR1 SEHNR, CDR2 FQNEAQ (reference sequence). CDR3: CASSLVTRGYEQYF. Written as DNA, the CDR3 is TGTGCCAGCAGCTTGGTTACCAGGGGCTACGAGCAGTACTTC. The variable domain in full, completed from reference TRBV7-9 and TRBJ2-7, reads DTGVSQNPRHKITKRGQNVTFRCDPISEHNRLYWYRQTLGQGPEFLTYFQNEAQLEKSRLLSDRFSAERPKGSFSTLEIQRTEQGDSAMYLCASSLVTRGYEQYFGPGTRLTVT.

The rearrangement joins TRBV19 to TRBJ2-6; the match to TRBD1 covers 7 bases. The junction had 19 bases not matched to a gene; V was cut back by 7 bases and J by 1 base. This CDR3 is built from 20 residues. CDR1 LNHDA and CDR2 SQIVND come from the germline V gene (reference sequence). CDR3 bases: TGTGCCAGTACCCCAGGGGGTTTAAACAATCTAAGGTCTGGGGCCAACGTCCTGACTTTC. Its translation: CASTPGGLNNLRSGANVLTF. The variable domain in full, completed from reference TRBV19 and TRBJ2-6, reads DGGITQSPKYLFRKEGQNVTLSCEQNLNHDAMYWYRQDPGQGLRLIYYSQIVNDFQKGDIAEGYSVSREKKESFPLTVTSAQKNPTAFYLCASTPGGLNNLRSGANVLTFGAGSRLTVL.

The chain combines TRBV30 with TRBJ2-5; 10 bases are shared with TRBD2. CDR1 is GTSNPN and CDR2 is SVGIG in the germline V gene (reference sequence). J was trimmed by 7 bases and V by 5 bases; bases with no gene match: 7. This CDR3 comprises 13 residues. This chain's CDR3 is CAWGAGTSVTQYF. DNA of the CDR3: TGTGCCTGGGGGGCCGGGACTAGCGTGACCCAGTACTTC. Together with reference TRBV30 and TRBJ2-5, the CDR3 gives the full variable domain: SQTIHQWPATLVQPVGSPLSLECTVEGTSNPNLYWYRQAAGRGLQLLFYSVGIGQISSEVPQNLSASRPQDRQFILSSKKLLLSDSGFYLCAWGAGTSVTQYFGPGTRLLVL.

The rearrangement uses TRBV7-6 and TRBJ1-1; D possibly corresponds to TRBD1 (5 bases). This CDR3 contains 14 residues. Trimming pared 6 bases from V and 6 bases from J, leaving 17 bases between. From germline, CDR1 is SGHVS and CDR2 FNYEAQ. The CDR3 DNA follows: TGTGCCAGCAGACTCTGGGCGGGGCACCCTGAAGCTTTCTTT. Translated: CASRLWAGHPEAFF.

The chain links TRBV5-1 to TRBJ1-1, with D uncertain. This CDR3 spans 15 amino acids. The ends were cut back, 5 bases at V and 2 bases at J, with 16 bases in the middle. Germline loops: CDR1 SGHRS, CDR2 YFSETQ. CDR3 amino acids: CASSAGSTGNTEAFF. CDR3 nucleotide sequence: TGCGCCAGCAGTGCCGGGTCAACGGGAAACACTGAAGCTTTCTTT.

This sequence joins TRBV5-6 and TRBJ2-3, with D perhaps matching TRBD1 (6 bases). Trimming took off 1 base at V and 2 bases at J, with 14 bases between the two ends. The germline gives CDR1 SGHDT, CDR2 YYEEEE. The CDR3 runs to 16 residues. CDR3 sequence (DNA): TGTGCCAGCAGCTTGTCGGGTGGACAGTACACAGATACGCAGTATTTT. Its translation is CASSLSGGQYTDTQYF.

In DNA, the CDR3 is TGTGCCAGCAGAGCGGGGGGGCCGGATACGCAGTATTTT. Amino acid sequence: CASRAGGPDTQYF. V is TRBV6-5 and J is TRBJ2-3; 10 positions agree with TRBD2. Germline CDR1 reads MNHEY; CDR2 reads SVGAGI. Unmatched junction bases numbered 3, after V lost 6 bases and J lost 6 bases. The CDR3 is made up of 13 amino acids.

This clone appeared once. This chain connects TRBV5-1 to TRBJ1-1, with 7 nucleotides matching TRBD1. The CDR3 length is 15 residues. Losses at the gene ends were 3 bases for V and 1 base for J; bases not matched to a gene: 6. Germline CDR1 and CDR2: SGHRS and YFSETQ. This CDR3 is CASSSRTGGNTEAFF. As DNA, the CDR3 is TGCGCCAGCAGCTCGAGGACAGGAGGGAACACTGAAGCTTTCTTT.

The V call is TRBV6-5, the J call TRBJ2-3, with 7 bases that match TRBD1. The V gene's germline CDR1 is MNHEY and CDR2 SVGAGI. The length of the CDR3 is 15 residues. V was pared by 6 bases and J by 3 bases, with 9 bases of the junction left unmatched. CDR3 in DNA: TGTGCCAGCAGGAAACAGGGGATTGAGACAGATACGCAGTATTTT. It is translated as CASRKQGIETDTQYF.

The chain couples TRBV9 to TRBJ1-1; 8 bases agree with TRBD1. The CDR3 contains 15 residues. The germline gives CDR1 SGDLS, CDR2 YYNGEE. Germline trimming cut 3 bases from V and 0 bases from J; bases unmatched to any gene: 4. Here the CDR3 reads CASSATTGVNTEAFF. In DNA form, the CDR3 reads TGTGCCAGCAGCGCTACGACAGGGGTGAACACTGAAGCTTTCTTT.

This clone showed up just a few times. The chain has TRBV28 and TRBJ2-2, with a weak D call TRBD1 (6 bases). Germline V CDR1 and CDR2: MDHEN, SYDVKM. Trimming took 6 bases from V and 0 from J, leaving 14 bases between them. The CDR3 is 16 residues long. For the CDR3, the DNA is TGTGCCAGCAGCCCCTTTACAGGGACGAACACCGGGGAGCTGTTTTTT. Translating it yields CASSPFTGTNTGELFF. Based on the CDR3 plus reference TRBV28 and TRBJ2-2, the full variable domain is DVKVTQSSRYLVKRTGEKVFLECVQDMDHENMFWYRQDPGLGLRLIYFSYDVKMKEKGDIPEGYSVSREKKERFSLILESASTNQTSMYLCASSPFTGTNTGELFFGEGSRLTVL.

The rearrangement links TRBV7-3 to TRBJ2-7, with D tentatively TRBD1 (5 bases). The V gene lost 4 bases and the J gene lost 6 bases, with 13 bases spanning the gap. The germline V gene encodes CDR1 SGHTA and CDR2 FQGTGA. The CDR3 has 13 residues. CDR3 loop: CASSSNQGGEQYF. The CDR3 region has the DNA TGTGCCAGCAGCTCTAACCAGGGTGGCGAGCAGTACTTC.

The chain employs TRBV6-6 and TRBJ1-2; the match to TRBD1 covers 11 bases. The J segment lost 8 bases and the V segment lost 7 bases, leaving 9 bases of the junction unmatched. Germline lookup yields CDR1 MNHNY and CDR2 SVGAGI (reference sequence). CDR3 length equals 14 residues. The CDR3 DNA reads as TGTGCCAGCACCGACCCGGGACAGGGGGACGGCTACACCTTC. Protein sequence: CASTDPGQGDGYTF.

The chain has TRBV11-2 and TRBJ2-7, with TRBD1 matching 9 bases. Germline V gene data show CDR1 as SGHAT and CDR2 as FQNNGV. V dropped 2 bases and J dropped 5; count of bases not matched to a gene: 7. The CDR3 totals 15 residues. CDR3 sequence (DNA): TGTGCCAGCAGCTTACGTGACAGGGGGTCCAACGAGCAGTACTTC. Translating gives CASSLRDRGSNEQYF.

This chain connects TRBV27 to TRBJ2-2; 7 bases map to TRBD1. V shed 1 base and J 4 bases; nucleotides not matched to a gene: 9. CDR3 length equals 17 residues. Per the germline V gene, CDR1 is MNHEY and CDR2 is SMNVEV (reference sequence). CDR3: CASSLYGSAGGTGELFF. Here the CDR3 DNA reads TGTGCCAGCAGTTTATACGGGTCGGCAGGGGGCACCGGGGAGCTGTTTTTT.

This clone has just a few counts. The chain employs TRBV30 and TRBJ2-3; D is possibly TRBD2 (6 bases). The CDR3 consists of 15 residues. The V end was cut by 0 bases, the J end by 0 bases, with 10 bases between. Per germline, CDR1 GTSNPN and CDR2 SVGIG (reference sequence). CDR3 sequence reads: CAWSVMGLSTDTQYF. The CDR3 nucleotides read TGTGCCTGGAGTGTAATGGGACTTAGCACAGATACGCAGTATTTT.

This clone showed up just once. The chain joins TRBV30 to TRBJ2-2, with 7 bases fitting TRBD2. The germline CDR1 and CDR2 sequences are GTSNPN and SVGIG (reference sequence). J was trimmed by 6 bases and V by 0 bases; bases with no gene match: 7. This CDR3 contains 15 residues. CDR3 coding DNA: TGTGCCTGGAGTGTAGGCGGGAGCGTGGCCGGGGAGCTGTTTTTT. Protein: CAWSVGGSVAGELFF. Looking up the rest from reference TRBV30 and TRBJ2-2 gives the full variable domain: SQTIHQWPATLVQPVGSPLSLECTVEGTSNPNLYWYRQAAGRGLQLLFYSVGIGQISSEVPQNLSASRPQDRQFILSSKKLLLSDSGFYLCAWSVGGSVAGELFFGEGSRLTVL.

This chain joins TRBV25-1 and TRBJ2-7; the D gene is possibly TRBD2 (5 bases). The CDR3 consists of 16 residues. The V gene lost 2 bases and the J gene lost 0 bases, with 14 bases spanning the gap. Germline loops: CDR1 MGHDK, CDR2 SYGVNS. This chain's CDR3 is CASSEVGRFSSYEQYF. CDR3 bases: TGTGCCAGCAGTGAAGTTGGGAGATTCAGCTCCTACGAGCAGTACTTC.

The rearrangement links TRBV7-9 to TRBJ2-3, with 7 bases aligning to TRBD2. Trimming cost V 1 base and J 3 bases; bases outside gene matches: 1. Germline CDR1 and CDR2: SEHNR and FQNEAQ (reference sequence). The CDR3 runs to 14 residues. The CDR3 loop reads CASSLGLATDTQYF. For the CDR3, the DNA is TGTGCCAGCAGCTTAGGACTAGCAACAGATACGCAGTATTTT.

This clone was counted once. The chain has TRBV19 and TRBJ2-7; D is possibly TRBD1 (5 bases). The CDR3 totals 11 residues. V lost 9 bases to trimming and J lost 2 bases, with 8 bases between them. CDR1 is LNHDA, CDR2 SQIVND, per germline (reference sequence). The CDR3: CASKTAYEQYF. Written as DNA, the CDR3 is TGTGCCAGCAAGACAGCCTACGAGCAGTACTTC.

Regarding this clone: Other DNA sequences from this sample encode an identical CDR3 as well. The genes are TRBV2 and TRBJ1-5; TRBD1 might be the D (5 bases). V lost 3 bases to trimming and J lost 4 bases, with 10 bases between them. The CDR3 is 14 residues long. CDR1 SNHLY and CDR2 FYNNEI come from the germline V gene. This CDR3 reads CASSERQSNQPQHF. For the CDR3, the DNA is TGTGCCAGCAGTGAGAGACAGAGTAATCAGCCCCAGCATTTT.

V usage is TRBV7-8 and J usage is TRBJ2-3, with D unclear. Germline-derived CDR1 and CDR2 are SGHVS and FQNEAQ. CDR3 size: 13 residues. Trimming left V 5 bases short and J 1 base short, with 7 bases between. This chain's CDR3 is CASSPRGTDTQYF. The CDR3 coding sequence is TGTGCCAGCAGCCCCCGAGGCACAGATACGCAGTATTTT. Variable domain in full (rest from reference TRBV7-8 and TRBJ2-3): GAGVSQSPRYKVAKRGQDVALRCDPISGHVSLFWYQQALGQGPEFLTYFQNEAQLDKSGLPSDRFFAERPEGSVSTLKIQRTQQEDSAVYLCASSPRGTDTQYFGPGTRLTVL.

CDR3 amino acids: CASSERRTATSTDTQYF. The CDR3, as DNA: TGTGCCAGCAGCGAACGAAGGACAGCTACTAGCACAGATACGCAGTATTTT. The chain couples TRBV21-1 to TRBJ2-3; TRBD1 is taken as the D call from the table, unchecked against the DNA. TRBV21-1 is reported as a pseudogene. This CDR3 comprises 17 residues.

The V gene is TRBV20-1, the J gene TRBJ1-1; D uncertain. The CDR3 sequence is 11 residues long. The V gene's germline CDR1 is DFQATT and CDR2 SNEGSKA (reference sequence). With 5 bases removed from V and 1 base from J, the gap between germline ends came to 5 bases. Here the CDR3 reads CSAGRNTEAFF. In nucleotides, the CDR3 is TGCAGTGCTGGGCGGAACACTGAAGCTTTCTTT.

A few counts support this clone. CDR3 DNA: TGTGCCAGCAGCCAGGGGACAGGGGGCGACTGTGACTATGGCTACACCTTC. Its protein product is CASSQGTGGDCDYGYTF. V gene TRBV6-9 combines with J gene TRBJ1-2; 12 nucleotides match TRBD1. The CDR3 contains 17 residues. Germline CDR1 is MNHGY and CDR2 is SVAAGI. Trimming removed 6 bases from V and 3 bases from J; junction bases left unmatched: 11.

The rearrangement links TRBV10-3 to TRBJ2-7; TRBD1 matches 9 bases. This CDR3 is 14 amino acids long. V lost 4 bases and J lost 6; bases outside the gene matches: 7. In germline, CDR1 is ENHRY, CDR2 SYGVKD. CDR3 sequence: CAISGTGDRGEQYF. The CDR3 DNA sequence: TGTGCCATCAGTGGGACAGGGGACCGGGGCGAGCAGTACTTC.

The genes are TRBV5-1 and TRBJ1-1; D unclear. This CDR3 is built from 13 residues. Germline values: CDR1 SGHRS, CDR2 YFSETQ. V lost 2 bases, J lost 4 bases, and 9 bases lay in between. The CDR3, as DNA: TGCGCCAGCAGCTTTCGAGGAGGCACTGAAGCTTTCTTT. Translating it yields CASSFRGGTEAFF. Complete variable domain (other parts from reference TRBV5-1 and TRBJ1-1): KAGVTQTPRYLIKTRGQQVTLSCSPISGHRSVSWYQQTPGQGLQFLFEYFSETQRNKGNFPGRFSGRQFSNSRSEMNVSTLELGDSALYLCASSFRGGTEAFFGQGTRLTVV.

In this sample, this clone turned up a few times. This chain joins TRBV9 and TRBJ2-5, with D tentatively TRBD1 (6 bases). Germline CDR1 SGDLS, CDR2 YYNGEE. The CDR3 has 16 residues. Trimming shortened V by 4 bases and J by 4 bases, and 20 bases separated the two germline ends. Here the CDR3 reads CASSLLPRGIRETQYF. The CDR3 DNA reads TGTGCCAGCAGCCTACTCCCCAGGGGTATTAGAGAGACCCAGTACTTC.